This T cell receptor (beta chain) came from a study of blood T cell repertoires in COVID-19. For the study at large: Whether acute or convalescent, the COVID-19 samples came from the United States, Italy and Spain.

The authors' processing: Estimation of nucleated cell counts was performed using reference gene primer amplification. Sequencing was performed with immunoSEQ multiplex PCR; in TCRdb, only in-frame clones are kept and a portion is missing. V, J and clone size derive from that table, while D and trimming were established from the DNA sequence. The sample lists roughly 100,000 clones, over 85% occurring once. Per germline, CDR1 SGHNT and CDR2 YYREEE (reference sequence). This CDR3 contains 14 residues. The germline V and J ends were trimmed by 2 bases and 5 bases, with 12 bases remaining between them. This chain joins TRBV5-4 and TRBJ2-3; TRBD1 is a possible D gene (7 bases). This receptor was obtained from a woman older than 75 in a cohort sampled during active COVID-19. Sequencing input: peripheral blood. The CDR3 protein is CASSFPGGLDTQYF. Written as DNA, the CDR3 is TGTGCCAGCAGCTTCCCAGGGGGGTTAGATACGCAGTATTTT.